A selection of T cell receptor beta chains follows, all from one sample in a study of T cell repertoires in cytomegalovirus infection. The antigens these receptors bind are not known. TCRdb analysed the reads with MiXCR anew, one entry per CDR3 protein. Of a few hundred thousand distinct CDR3 sequences detected, about 39% appear once; the ten largest clones hold roughly 50%. The sample consisted of cultured PBMCs, taken from culture after CMV antigen stimulation. These TCRs come from a human donor in good health (CMV status not recorded). Some clones in this sample may be carry-over from other donors' samples. Each CDR3 is given with its conserved first and last residue. Each record gives: CDR3 protein, CDR3 DNA, D gene, V gene, J gene, CDR3 length, clone size. D genes are given only for firm matches. Some rows have no size entry. The others give once, few or many, or a class for an expanded clone.

CDR3: CASSTRSGGNTYEQYF; DNA: TGTGCCAGCAGCACCCGTAGCGGGGGCAATACCTACGAGCAGTACTTC; D: TRBD2; V: TRBV5-4; J: TRBJ2-7; length: 16; size: .
CDR3: CASGLPTGYQETQYF; DNA: TGTGCTAGTGGTTTGCCGACAGGGTACCAAGAGACCCAGTACTTC; D: TRBD1; V: TRBV12-5; J: TRBJ2-5; length: 15; size: .
CDR3: CASSSDRVNTEAFF; DNA: TGTGCCAGCAGCTCGGACAGAGTGAACACTGAAGCTTTCTTT; D: .; V: TRBV7-6; J: TRBJ1-1; length: 14; size: few
CDR3: CASSYSPGGGQPQHF; DNA: TGTGCCAGCAGTTACTCCCCAGGGGGCGGTCAGCCCCAGCATTTT; D: TRBD1; V: TRBV6-8; J: TRBJ1-5; length: 15; size: .
CDR3: CASTPGGPLDEQYF; DNA: TGTGCCAGCACCCCCGGAGGACCACTCGACGAGCAGTACTTC; D: .; V: TRBV27; J: TRBJ2-7; length: 14; size: .
CDR3: CASSFGLGGTDTQYF; DNA: TGTGCCAGCAGCTTCGGACTAGGTGGAACAGATACGCAGTATTTT; D: TRBD2; V: TRBV7-2; J: TRBJ2-3; length: 15; size: .
CDR3: CASSLTGGGANVLTF; DNA: TGTGCCAGCAGCTTAACGGGTGGTGGGGCCAACGTCCTGACTTTC; D: .; V: TRBV7-2; J: TRBJ2-6; length: 15; size: many
CDR3: CAISESPGQGVHEQYF; DNA: TGTGCCATCAGTGAGTCACCAGGACAGGGGGTCCACGAGCAGTACTTC; D: TRBD1; V: TRBV10-3; J: TRBJ2-7; length: 16; size: few
CDR3: CASSDTTGKTYEQYF; DNA: TGTGCCAGCAGTGATACGACAGGGAAGACCTACGAGCAGTACTTC; D: TRBD1; V: TRBV25-1; J: TRBJ2-7; length: 15; size: .
CDR3: CASSYSRGSYEQYF; DNA: TGTGCCAGCAGTTACTCCCGGGGGTCCTACGAGCAGTACTTC; D: .; V: TRBV6-6; J: TRBJ2-7; length: 14; size: .
CDR3: CASSLQGTTPGNTIYF; DNA: TGTGCCAGCAGCTTACAGGGTACAACTCCTGGAAACACCATATATTTT; D: .; V: TRBV7-9; J: TRBJ1-3; length: 16; size: .
CDR3: CASSIGFRARSNQPQHF; DNA: TGTGCCAGTAGTATTGGGTTCAGGGCGAGAAGCAATCAGCCCCAGCATTTT; D: .; V: TRBV19; J: TRBJ1-5; length: 17; size: .
CDR3: CASSGVKYTEAFF; DNA: TGTGCCAGCTCGGGCGTAAAGTACACTGAAGCTTTCTTT; D: .; V: TRBV18; J: TRBJ1-1; length: 13; size: few
CDR3: CASSFSAGASYEQYF; DNA: TGTGCCAGCAGCTTTTCGGCAGGGGCCTCCTACGAGCAGTACTTC; D: .; V: TRBV7-2; J: TRBJ2-7; length: 15; size: .
CDR3: CASSSMTGATQETQYF; DNA: TGTGCCAGCAGCTCGATGACAGGGGCAACTCAAGAGACCCAGTACTTC; D: TRBD1; V: TRBV7-9; J: TRBJ2-5; length: 16; size: few
CDR3: CASSTDLGGYEQYF; DNA: TGTGCCAGTAGTACCGACTTGGGGGGGTACGAGCAGTACTTC; D: TRBD2; V: TRBV19; J: TRBJ2-7; length: 14; size: .
CDR3: CASSAETASGPQFF; DNA: TGTGCCAGCAGCGCTGAAACAGCTAGCGGACCGCAGTTCTTC; D: TRBD2; V: TRBV7-8; J: TRBJ2-1; length: 14; size: few
CDR3: CASSFLGDQPQHF; DNA: TGTGCCAGCAGCTTTCTCGGGGATCAGCCCCAGCATTTT; D: .; V: TRBV7-8; J: TRBJ1-5; length: 13; size: many
CDR3: CASTERDGYNEQFF; DNA: TGTGCCAGCACCGAAAGGGACGGCTACAATGAGCAGTTCTTC; D: .; V: TRBV6-2/TRBV6-3; J: TRBJ2-1; length: 14; size: .
CDR3: CASSPTSGGVSDTQYF; DNA: TGTGCCAGCTCACCGACTAGCGGGGGTGTGTCAGATACGCAGTATTTT; D: TRBD2; V: TRBV18; J: TRBJ2-3; length: 16; size: .
CDR3: CASSYSTGRGDTQYF; DNA: TGTGCCAGCAGTTACTCGACAGGGCGTGGAGATACGCAGTATTTT; D: TRBD1; V: TRBV6-6; J: TRBJ2-3; length: 15; size: .
CDR3: CASSRFGGGSYEQYF; DNA: TGTGCCAGCAGCCGGTTCGGCGGGGGCTCCTACGAGCAGTACTTC; D: TRBD2; V: TRBV7-2; J: TRBJ2-7; length: 15; size: many
CDR3: CASSSRGGTYNEQFF; DNA: TGTGCCAGCAGCTCGCGGGGGGGTACCTACAATGAGCAGTTCTTC; D: TRBD2; V: TRBV7-2; J: TRBJ2-1; length: 15; size: few
CDR3: CASSSHGAGTDTQYF; DNA: TGTGCCAGCAGCTCCCACGGGGCAGGCACAGATACGCAGTATTTT; D: .; V: TRBV7-2; J: TRBJ2-3; length: 15; size: .
CDR3: CASSRRGGPHEQYF; DNA: TGTGCCAGCAGCCGCCGCGGGGGCCCCCACGAGCAGTACTTC; D: .; V: TRBV7-2; J: TRBJ2-7; length: 14; size: many
CDR3: CASTQDRGLLYEQYF; DNA: TGTGCCAGCACCCAGGACAGAGGACTTCTCTACGAGCAGTACTTC; D: .; V: TRBV7-9; J: TRBJ2-7; length: 15; size: .
CDR3: CASSLTATGGAATF; DNA: TGTGCCAGCAGCTTAACGGCGACGGGGGGGGCCGCGACCTTC; D: .; V: TRBV7-9; J: TRBJ1-2; length: 14; size: .
CDR3: CASSDGRPTQYF; DNA: TGTGCCAGCAGTGACGGGCGACCGACCCAGTACTTC; D: .; V: TRBV2; J: TRBJ2-5; length: 12; size: .
CDR3: CASSPSTSGETGELFF; DNA: TGTGCCAGCAGCCCTTCGACTAGCGGGGAAACCGGGGAGCTGTTTTTT; D: TRBD2; V: TRBV7-6; J: TRBJ2-2; length: 16; size: few
CDR3: CSASETDNNEKLFF; DNA: TGCAGTGCTAGTGAGACAGACAATAATGAAAAACTGTTTTTT; D: .; V: TRBV20-1; J: TRBJ1-4; length: 14; size: once
CDR3: CASSTQREGDNEQFF; DNA: TGTGCCAGCAGCACCCAGCGGGAGGGCGATAATGAGCAGTTCTTC; D: TRBD2; V: TRBV7-9; J: TRBJ2-1; length: 15; size: .
CDR3: CASREGLNTEAFF; DNA: TGTGCCAGCCGCGAGGGGTTGAACACTGAAGCTTTCTTT; D: .; V: TRBV19; J: TRBJ1-1; length: 13; size: few
CDR3: CASSYSMQVRGHTDTQYF; DNA: TGTGCCAGCAGTTACTCGATGCAGGTCAGGGGGCACACAGATACGCAGTATTTT; D: TRBD1; V: TRBV6-6; J: TRBJ2-3; length: 18; size: .
CDR3: CASAEGEGTQYF; DNA: TGTGCCAGCGCCGAGGGGGAGGGTACGCAGTATTTT; D: .; V: TRBV7-2; J: TRBJ2-3; length: 12; size: .
CDR3: CASSQDPDQPQHF; DNA: TGCGCCAGCAGCCAAGATCCCGATCAGCCCCAGCATTTT; D: .; V: TRBV4-3; J: TRBJ1-5; length: 13; size: .
CDR3: CASSLPPLGYNEQFF; DNA: TGTGCCAGCAGCTTGCCCCCTTTGGGCTACAATGAGCAGTTCTTC; D: .; V: TRBV7-8; J: TRBJ2-1; length: 15; size: .